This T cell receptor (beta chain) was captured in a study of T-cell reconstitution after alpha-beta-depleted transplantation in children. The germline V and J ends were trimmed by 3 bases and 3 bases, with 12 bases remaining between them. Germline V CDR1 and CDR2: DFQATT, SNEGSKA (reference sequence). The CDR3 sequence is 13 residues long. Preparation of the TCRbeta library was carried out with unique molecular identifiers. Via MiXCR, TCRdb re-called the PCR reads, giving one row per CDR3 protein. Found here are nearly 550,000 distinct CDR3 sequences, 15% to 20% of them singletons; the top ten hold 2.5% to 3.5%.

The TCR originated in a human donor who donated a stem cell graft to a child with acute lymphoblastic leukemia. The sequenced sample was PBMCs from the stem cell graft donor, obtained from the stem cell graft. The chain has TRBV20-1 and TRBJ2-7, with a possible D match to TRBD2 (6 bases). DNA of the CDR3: TGCAGTGCTAGGCGGCGGGACGGCTACGAGCAGTACTTC. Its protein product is CSARRRDGYEQYF.